Below are 23 T cell receptor beta chains sequenced from a single sample in a study of OX40 agonist ivuxolimab in advanced cancers. Only in-frame clones appear in the TCRdb table, and some are missing; sequencing was by immunoSEQ multiplex PCR. The sample holds more than 65,000 clones, 92% seen once. Sequencing used CD4+ or CD8+ T cells sorted from blood, obtained in a trial of the OX40 agonist ivuxolimab. The source of these receptors is an adult with an advanced solid tumor such as melanoma, head and neck, liver or kidney cancer.

This rearrangement joins TRBV5-1 to TRBJ2-7; D remains ambiguous. The CDR3 consists of 13 residues. Trimming removed 6 bases from V and 5 bases from J, with 15 bases in between. Germline assignment: CDR1 SGHRS and CDR2 YFSETQ. The DNA for the CDR3 is TGCGCCAGCACCCTGGAGTCGGCGAACGAGCAGTACTTC. Amino acid sequence: CASTLESANEQYF. The full variable domain, with the rest looked up from reference TRBV5-1 and TRBJ2-7, is KAGVTQTPRYLIKTRGQQVTLSCSPISGHRSVSWYQQTPGQGLQFLFEYFSETQRNKGNFPGRFSGRQFSNSRSEMNVSTLELGDSALYLCASTLESANEQYFGPGTRLTVT.

The chain couples TRBV18 to TRBJ1-1, with TRBD1 as a possible D gene (5 bases). The CDR3 loop spans 15 amino acids. V was cut by 3 bases and J by 0 bases, with 11 bases left in between. CDR1 and CDR2 (germline): KGHSH, LQKENI. CDR3 region: CASSPRQPLNTEAFF. As DNA, the CDR3 is TGTGCCAGCTCACCCCGACAGCCATTGAACACTGAAGCTTTCTTT.

This chain links TRBV5-6 with TRBJ2-6, with 7 positions matching TRBD1. Trimming cost V 0 bases and J 0 bases; bases outside gene matches: 0. The CDR3 has 16 amino acids. Germline V lookup: CDR1 SGHDT, CDR2 YYEEEE. DNA for the CDR3: TGTGCCAGCAGCTTGGGACAGGGCTCTGGGGCCAACGTCCTGACTTTC. Translated, it gives CASSLGQGSGANVLTF.

The chain couples TRBV10-3 to TRBJ2-7; D not resolved. V lost 2 bases to trimming and J lost 0 bases, with 17 bases between them. The CDR3 spans 17 residues. Germline V CDR1 and CDR2: ENHRY, SYGVKD. CDR3 DNA sequence: TGTGCCATCAGTGAGCCAGTGAGGCAGGAGAGCTCCTACGAGCAGTACTTC. Protein: CAISEPVRQESSYEQYF.

This chain connects TRBV19 to TRBJ2-1, with TRBD2 matching 7 bases. The CDR3 totals 14 residues. With V trimmed by 5 bases and J by 10 bases, 11 bases remained unmatched. Germline CDR1 LNHDA, CDR2 SQIVND (reference sequence). In nucleotides, the CDR3 is TGTGCCAGTAGTTGGTGGGGTGCGGGGGAAGAGCAGTTCTTC. Encoded protein: CASSWWGAGEEQFF.

This clone was picked up one time. The chain combines TRBV6-6 with TRBJ1-1; possible D gene TRBD1, 5 bases. Looked up from germline, CDR1 is MNHNY and CDR2 is SVGAGI (reference sequence). Trimming removed 6 bases from V and 8 bases from J, with 16 bases in between. This CDR3 region has 13 residues. The CDR3 loop is CASRYTGSVEAFF. The CDR3 DNA reads as TGTGCCAGCAGGTACACAGGTAGCGTGGAAGCTTTCTTT.

This sequence joins TRBV19 and TRBJ2-2, with D perhaps matching TRBD1 (5 bases). The CDR3 has 14 residues. The germline V gene has CDR1 LNHDA and CDR2 SQIVND (reference sequence). V lost 0 bases to trimming and J lost 8 bases, with 10 bases between them. The chain's CDR3 is CASSIEGRAGELFF. The CDR3 DNA follows: TGTGCCAGTAGTATAGAGGGCAGGGCGGGGGAGCTGTTTTTT.

The chain uses TRBV5-1 and TRBJ2-6; D remains unclear. The CDR3 loop spans 17 amino acids. CDR1 and CDR2 from the germline V gene are SGHRS and YFSETQ. Trimming removed 1 base at V and 2 bases at J, with 13 bases between. The CDR3 region has the DNA TGCGCCAGCAGCTTGACTTCGCCGGTCGCTGGGGCCAACGTCCTGACTTTC. It is translated as CASSLTSPVAGANVLTF.

This chain links TRBV19 with TRBJ1-6; maybe TRBD1 (6 bases). The V and J ends lost 1 base and 7 bases respectively, with 11 bases between them. The CDR3 consists of 15 residues. The germline gives CDR1 LNHDA, CDR2 SQIVND (reference sequence). As DNA, the CDR3 is TGTGCCAGTAGTATAGGACAGGCTGGGAATTCACCCCTCCACTTT. Translated, it gives CASSIGQAGNSPLHF.

This chain joins TRBV2 and TRBJ2-1; 9 bases agree with TRBD2. The CDR3 is 15 amino acids. The junction had 3 bases not matched to a gene; V was cut back by 6 bases and J by 0 bases. From germline, CDR1 is SNHLY and CDR2 FYNNEI. The CDR3 here is CASRELAGSYNEQFF. The CDR3 DNA reads TGTGCCAGCAGGGAACTAGCGGGCTCCTACAATGAGCAGTTCTTC. The full variable domain, in which reference TRBV2 and TRBJ2-1 provide the parts outside the CDR3, is EPEVTQTPSHQVTQMGQEVILRCVPISNHLYFYWYRQILGQKVEFLVSFYNNEISEKSEIFDDQFSVERPDGSNFTLKIRSTKLEDSAMYFCASRELAGSYNEQFFGPGTRLTVL.

V gene TRBV5-1 combines with J gene TRBJ1-2; perhaps TRBD1 as D (5 bases). The CDR3 spans 12 residues. The V gene lost 4 bases and the J gene lost 6 bases, with 10 bases spanning the gap. Per the germline V gene, CDR1 is SGHRS and CDR2 is YFSETQ. The CDR3 sequence: CASSADSDGYTF. Written as DNA, the CDR3 is TGCGCCAGCAGCGCTGACAGCGATGGCTACACCTTC.

The chain has TRBV7-9 and TRBJ2-3, with D perhaps matching TRBD1 or TRBD2 (5 bases each). V lost 8 bases and J lost 1, with 16 bases in between. Germline CDR1 is SEHNR and CDR2 is FQNEAQ (reference sequence). The CDR3 sequence is 15 residues long. The DNA for the CDR3 is TGTGCCAGCGACCAGAGGGGCTTACGCACAGATACGCAGTATTTT. It encodes CASDQRGLRTDTQYF.

Regarding this clone: Other DNA variants within this sample encode the same CDR3. V is TRBV27 and J is TRBJ2-1; 15 bases fit TRBD2. The V gene's germline CDR1 is MNHEY and CDR2 SMNVEV (reference sequence). The junction had 4 bases not matched to a gene; V was cut back by 6 bases and J by 4 bases. The CDR3 loop spans 16 amino acids. The CDR3 loop reads CASSPGTSGGYNEQFF. The CDR3 bases are TGTGCCAGCAGCCCCGGGACTAGCGGGGGGTACAATGAGCAGTTCTTC.

Points on this clone: This CDR3 is also generated by other DNA sequences in the sample. V gene TRBV5-1 combines with J gene TRBJ1-1; a possible D gene is TRBD1 (6 bases). V was trimmed by 0 bases and J by 7 bases, leaving 22 bases between them. Germline assignment: CDR1 SGHRS and CDR2 YFSETQ. The CDR3 runs to 17 residues. This CDR3 reads CASSLGPSGGGGGEAFF. The CDR3 DNA sequence: TGCGCCAGCAGCTTGGGGCCTTCTGGAGGGGGTGGCGGTGAAGCTTTCTTT.

The chain joins TRBV27 to TRBJ1-4; D gene ambiguous. Trimming left V 4 bases short and J 0 bases short, with 6 bases between. Germline loops: CDR1 MNHEY, CDR2 SMNVEV (reference sequence). The CDR3 is made up of 14 amino acids. CDR3 sequence reads: CASSSSSTNEKLFF. The CDR3 coding sequence is TGTGCCAGCAGTTCCAGTTCAACTAATGAAAAACTGTTTTTT.

The rearrangement joins TRBV6-5 to TRBJ2-2, with a weak D call TRBD1 (5 bases). The CDR3 is 16 amino acids. Per the germline V gene, CDR1 is MNHEY and CDR2 is SVGAGI. The V end was cut by 4 bases, the J end by 1 base, with 13 bases between. The CDR3 nucleotides read TGTGCCAGCAGTTGGAACACCGACAGGAACACCGGGGAGCTGTTTTTT. This sequence encodes CASSWNTDRNTGELFF.

The CDR3 sequence: CASSPAAWAPLHF. The DNA of the CDR3 is TGTGCCAGCAGTCCGGCAGCCTGGGCTCCCCTCCACTTT. The gene calls are TRBV6-5 and TRBJ1-6; D not resolved. Germline CDR1 reads MNHEY; CDR2 reads SVGAGI. The CDR3 has 13 amino acids. The germline V and J ends were trimmed by 5 bases and 13 bases, with 15 bases remaining between them.

This clone was observed once. The CDR3 spells CSVEDRGDRSPYEQYF. The CDR3 coding sequence is TGCAGCGTTGAAGATCGGGGGGACAGGAGTCCCTACGAGCAGTACTTC. The V call is TRBV29-1, the J call TRBJ2-7; maybe TRBD1 (8 bases). Germline values: CDR1 SQVTM, CDR2 ANQGSEA. This CDR3 contains 16 residues. The V end was cut by 0 bases, the J end by 2 bases, with 17 bases between.

This chain uses TRBV18 with TRBJ2-1; 8 bases fit TRBD1. The CDR3 contains 15 residues. Germline values: CDR1 KGHSH, CDR2 LQKENI. V was clipped by 3 bases and J by 1 base; unmatched bases: 2. CDR3 amino acids: CASSPGTGSYNEQFF. The DNA for the CDR3 is TGTGCCAGCTCACCCGGGACAGGTTCCTACAATGAGCAGTTCTTC.

The chain recombines TRBV4-2 with TRBJ2-7, with D perhaps TRBD1 (5 bases). V was clipped by 6 bases and J by 4 bases, with 13 bases between them. The CDR3 length is 13 residues. The germline CDR1 and CDR2 sequences are LGHNA and YNFKEQ. DNA for the CDR3: TGTGCCAGCAGACCCGACAGTATGTACGAGCAGTACTTC. This translates into CASRPDSMYEQYF.

The gene calls are TRBV6-6 and TRBJ2-2; 10 nucleotides align to TRBD2. Germline V lookup: CDR1 MNHNY, CDR2 SVGAGI (reference sequence). The V segment lost 2 bases and the J segment 7 bases; nucleotides outside the gene matches: 7. The CDR3 contains 16 residues. CDR3 DNA: TGTGCCAGCAGTTACGGGAGGGCTAGCGGGGGCGGGGAGCTGTTTTTT. Its protein product is CASSYGRASGGGELFF.

The rearrangement joins TRBV4-3 to TRBJ1-1; D possibly corresponds to TRBD1 (5 bases). The ends were cut back, 0 bases at V and 7 bases at J, with 12 bases in the middle. Germline values: CDR1 LGHNA, CDR2 YSLEER. The CDR3 is made up of 14 amino acids. Here the CDR3 reads CASSQDFTGVEAFF. CDR3 DNA sequence: TGCGCCAGCAGCCAAGATTTCACAGGTGTTGAAGCTTTCTTT.

This chain connects TRBV9 to TRBJ1-1, with TRBD1 matching over 8 bases. J was trimmed by 2 bases and V by 3 bases; bases with no gene match: 27. CDR1 and CDR2 (germline): SGDLS, YYNGEE. The CDR3 runs 22 residues. CDR3 region: CASSASVNPNPPGGGGNTEAFF. CDR3 DNA: TGTGCCAGCAGCGCCTCAGTAAACCCAAACCCTCCAGGGGGCGGTGGAAACACTGAAGCTTTCTTT.